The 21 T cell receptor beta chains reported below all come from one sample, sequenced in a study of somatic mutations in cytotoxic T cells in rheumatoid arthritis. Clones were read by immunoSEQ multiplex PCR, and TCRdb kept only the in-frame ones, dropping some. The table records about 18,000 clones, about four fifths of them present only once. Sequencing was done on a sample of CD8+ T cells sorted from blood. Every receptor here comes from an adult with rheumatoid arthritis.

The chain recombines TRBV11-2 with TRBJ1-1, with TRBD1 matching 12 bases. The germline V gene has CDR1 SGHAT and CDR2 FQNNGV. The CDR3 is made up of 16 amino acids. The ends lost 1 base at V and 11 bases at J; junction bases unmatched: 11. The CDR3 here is CASSLARGQGAIGAFF. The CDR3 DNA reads TGTGCCAGCAGCTTAGCTCGGGGACAGGGGGCTATTGGGGCTTTCTTT.

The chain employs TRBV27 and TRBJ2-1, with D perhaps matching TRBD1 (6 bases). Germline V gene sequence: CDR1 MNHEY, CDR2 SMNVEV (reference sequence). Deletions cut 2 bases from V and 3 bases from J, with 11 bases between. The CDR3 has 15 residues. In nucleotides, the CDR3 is TGTGCCAGCAGTTTACTGGGGGACAACTACAATGAGCAGTTCTTC. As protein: CASSLLGDNYNEQFF.

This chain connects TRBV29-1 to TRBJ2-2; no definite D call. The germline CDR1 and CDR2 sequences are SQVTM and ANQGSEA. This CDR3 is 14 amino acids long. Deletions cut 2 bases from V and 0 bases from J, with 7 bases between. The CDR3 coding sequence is TGCAGCGTTGAAAGGCTTGCGAACACCGGGGAGCTGTTTTTT. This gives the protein CSVERLANTGELFF.

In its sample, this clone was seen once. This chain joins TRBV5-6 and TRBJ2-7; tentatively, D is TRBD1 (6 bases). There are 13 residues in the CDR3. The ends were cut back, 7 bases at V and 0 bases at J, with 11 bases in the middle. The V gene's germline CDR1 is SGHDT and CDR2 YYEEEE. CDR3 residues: CASSGTHSYEQYF. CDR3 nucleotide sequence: TGTGCCAGCTCCGGGACACACTCCTACGAGCAGTACTTC.

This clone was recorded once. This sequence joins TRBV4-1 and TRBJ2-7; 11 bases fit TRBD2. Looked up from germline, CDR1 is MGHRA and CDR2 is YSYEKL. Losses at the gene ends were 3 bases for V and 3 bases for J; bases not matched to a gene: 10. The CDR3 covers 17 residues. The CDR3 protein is CASSHGTSGEANYEQYF. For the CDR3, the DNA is TGCGCCAGCAGCCATGGGACTAGCGGAGAGGCCAACTACGAGCAGTACTTC.

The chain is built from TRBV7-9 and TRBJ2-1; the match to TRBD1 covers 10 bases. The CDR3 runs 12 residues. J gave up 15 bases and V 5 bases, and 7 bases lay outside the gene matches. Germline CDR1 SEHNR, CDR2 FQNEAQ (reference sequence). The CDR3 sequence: CASSLGDRGAFF. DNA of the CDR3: TGTGCCAGCAGCCTCGGGGACAGGGGTGCGTTCTTC.

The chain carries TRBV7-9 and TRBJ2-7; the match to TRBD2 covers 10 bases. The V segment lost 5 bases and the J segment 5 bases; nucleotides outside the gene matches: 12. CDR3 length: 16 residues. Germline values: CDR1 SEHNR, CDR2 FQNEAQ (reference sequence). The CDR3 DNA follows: TGTGCCAGCAGCCGAAACCTCGTCGGGACTAGCGACGAGCAGTACTTC. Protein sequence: CASSRNLVGTSDEQYF.

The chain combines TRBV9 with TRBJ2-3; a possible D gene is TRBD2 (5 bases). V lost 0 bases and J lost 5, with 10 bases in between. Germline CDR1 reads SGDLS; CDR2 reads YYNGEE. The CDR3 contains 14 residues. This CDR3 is CASSVGGILDTQYF. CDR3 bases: TGTGCCAGCAGCGTAGGAGGGATTTTAGATACGCAGTATTTT.

The CDR3 bases are TGTGCCAGCAGTTCGACTGGGTCGGCCCTCCACTTT. This sequence encodes CASSSTGSALHF. The chain employs TRBV13 and TRBJ1-6; D uncertain. V was pared by 6 bases and J by 14 bases, with 14 bases between. Per the germline V gene, CDR1 is PRHDT and CDR2 is FYEKMQ (reference sequence). There are 12 residues in the CDR3.

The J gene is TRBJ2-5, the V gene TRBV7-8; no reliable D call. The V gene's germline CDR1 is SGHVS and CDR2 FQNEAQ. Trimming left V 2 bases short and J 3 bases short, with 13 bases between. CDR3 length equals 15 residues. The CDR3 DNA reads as TGTGCCAGCAGCTTATTGGGTCGTCCTAAAGAGACCCAGTACTTC. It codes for CASSLLGRPKETQYF.

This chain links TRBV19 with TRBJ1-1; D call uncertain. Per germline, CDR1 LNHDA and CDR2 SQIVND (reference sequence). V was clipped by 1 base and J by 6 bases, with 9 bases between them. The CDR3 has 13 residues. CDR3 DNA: TGTGCCAGTAGTATAGCCCCCCGGTCTGAAGCTTTCTTT. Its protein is CASSIAPRSEAFF.

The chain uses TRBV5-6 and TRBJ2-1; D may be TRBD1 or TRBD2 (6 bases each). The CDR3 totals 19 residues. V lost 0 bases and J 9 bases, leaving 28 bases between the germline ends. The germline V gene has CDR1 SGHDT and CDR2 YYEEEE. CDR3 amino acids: CASSLDAIQYREVGPEQFF. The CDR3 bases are TGTGCCAGCAGCTTGGACGCCATTCAATACAGGGAGGTAGGTCCTGAGCAGTTCTTC.

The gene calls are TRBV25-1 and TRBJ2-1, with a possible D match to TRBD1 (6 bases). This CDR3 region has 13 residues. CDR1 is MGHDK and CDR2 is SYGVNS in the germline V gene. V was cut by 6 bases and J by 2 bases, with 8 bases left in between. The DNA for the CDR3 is TGTGCCAGCAGCCGGGACACCTACAATGAGCAGTTCTTC. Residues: CASSRDTYNEQFF.

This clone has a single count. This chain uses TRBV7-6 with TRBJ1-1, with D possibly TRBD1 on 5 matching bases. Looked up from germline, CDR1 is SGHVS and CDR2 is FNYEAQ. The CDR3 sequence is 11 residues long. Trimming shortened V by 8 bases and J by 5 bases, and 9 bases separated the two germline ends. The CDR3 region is CASGGMTEAFF. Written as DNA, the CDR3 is TGTGCCAGCGGGGGAATGACTGAAGCTTTCTTT.

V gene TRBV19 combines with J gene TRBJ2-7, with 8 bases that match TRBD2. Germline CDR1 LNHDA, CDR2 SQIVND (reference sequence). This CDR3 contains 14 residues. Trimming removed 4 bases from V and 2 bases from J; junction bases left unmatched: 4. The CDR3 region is CASSTAGAAYEQYF. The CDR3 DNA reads TGTGCCAGTAGTACAGCGGGGGCGGCCTACGAGCAGTACTTC.

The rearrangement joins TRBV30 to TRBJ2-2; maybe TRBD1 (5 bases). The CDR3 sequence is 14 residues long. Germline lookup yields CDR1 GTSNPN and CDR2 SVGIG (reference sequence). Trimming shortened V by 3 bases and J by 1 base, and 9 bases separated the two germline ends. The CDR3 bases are TGTGCCTGGAGGGCAGACAGGAACACCGGGGAGCTGTTTTTT. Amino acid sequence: CAWRADRNTGELFF.

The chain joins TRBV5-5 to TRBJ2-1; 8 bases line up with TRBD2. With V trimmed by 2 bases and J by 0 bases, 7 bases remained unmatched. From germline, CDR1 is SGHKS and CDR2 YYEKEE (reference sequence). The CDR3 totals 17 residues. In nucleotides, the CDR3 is TGTGCCAGCAGCTTCGCTAGCGGGTTTAGCTCCTACAATGAGCAGTTCTTC. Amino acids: CASSFASGFSSYNEQFF.

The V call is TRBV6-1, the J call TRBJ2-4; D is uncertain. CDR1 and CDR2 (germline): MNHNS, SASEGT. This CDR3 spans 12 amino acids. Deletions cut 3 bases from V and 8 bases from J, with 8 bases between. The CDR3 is CASSEAVDIQYF. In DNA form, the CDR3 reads TGTGCCAGCAGTGAGGCCGTGGACATTCAGTACTTC.

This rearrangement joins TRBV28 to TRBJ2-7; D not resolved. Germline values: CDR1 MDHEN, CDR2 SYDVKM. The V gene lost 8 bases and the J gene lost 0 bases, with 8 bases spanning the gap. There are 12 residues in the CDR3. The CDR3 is CASGSLSYEQYF. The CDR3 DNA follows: TGTGCCAGCGGGTCCCTCTCCTACGAGCAGTACTTC.

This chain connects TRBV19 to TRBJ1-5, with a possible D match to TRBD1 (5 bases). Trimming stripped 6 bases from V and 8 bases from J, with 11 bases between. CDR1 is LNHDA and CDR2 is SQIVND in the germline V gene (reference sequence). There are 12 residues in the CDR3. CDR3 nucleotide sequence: TGTGCCAGTAGCGCGGGACCAGAGCCCCAGCATTTT. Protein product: CASSAGPEPQHF.

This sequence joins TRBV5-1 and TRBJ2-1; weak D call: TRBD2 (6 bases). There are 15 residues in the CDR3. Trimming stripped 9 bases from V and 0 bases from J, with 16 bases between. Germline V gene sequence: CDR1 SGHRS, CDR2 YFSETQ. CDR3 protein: CATSPGLSSYNEQFF. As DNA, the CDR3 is TGCGCCACCTCTCCGGGACTGAGCTCCTACAATGAGCAGTTCTTC.